The 15 T cell receptor beta chains below all came from one sample that was sequenced in a study of early T cells in non-severe SARS-CoV-2 infection. TCRdb redid the calling of the 5' RACE reads with MiXCR, one entry per CDR3 protein. The sample holds 40,000 to 55,000 distinct CDR3 sequences, around 6.1% seen once. The specimen comprised whole blood, sampled at baseline. The receptor set was obtained from an adult who was a healthcare worker with PCR-confirmed SARS-CoV-2 infection or an uninfected control (not recorded which).

This clonotype was counted many times. In nucleotides, the CDR3 is TGTGCCAGCAGCTTAAGGGGCGGGAGGGACTACAATGAGCAGTTCTTC. Translated, it gives CASSLRGGRDYNEQFF. This rearrangement joins TRBV7-3 to TRBJ2-1; 9 bases match TRBD2. CDR1 and CDR2 from the germline V gene are SGHTA and FQGTGA. The CDR3 sequence is 16 residues long. Germline trimming cut 1 base from V and 3 bases from J; bases unmatched to any gene: 4.

This clonotype has at least ten counts. This chain connects TRBV4-1 to TRBJ1-5, with 7 bases aligning to TRBD1. Germline V lookup: CDR1 MGHRA, CDR2 YSYEKL. The V gene end was trimmed by 4 bases and the J gene end by 1 base; junction bases not matched to a gene: 7. The CDR3 spans 16 residues. The CDR3 DNA reads TGCGCCAGCAGCCCGTTGGAGGGGGCGAGCAATCAGCCCCAGCATTTT. This codes for CASSPLEGASNQPQHF.

The chain carries TRBV6-1 and TRBJ1-3, with D unclear. Trimming took off 7 bases at V and 2 bases at J, with 9 bases between the two ends. The CDR3 is 13 amino acids. Germline loops: CDR1 MNHNS, CDR2 SASEGT. The CDR3 coding sequence is TGTGCCAGCAAAGCAGGACCTGGAAACACCATATATTTT. Translated: CASKAGPGNTIYF.

Ten or more counts support this clonotype. This chain links TRBV19 with TRBJ2-2; 7 positions match TRBD2. Germline CDR1 is LNHDA and CDR2 is SQIVND (reference sequence). The CDR3 length is 15 residues. Unmatched junction bases numbered 5, after V lost 6 bases and J lost 1 base. The CDR3 DNA follows: TGTGCCAGTAGAACGGGACTACAGAACACCGGGGAGCTGTTTTTT. Protein: CASRTGLQNTGELFF.

This clonotype was counted only a few times. The rearrangement joins TRBV4-1 to TRBJ1-6; 7 bases are a match to TRBD1. Losses at the gene ends were 7 bases for V and 0 bases for J; bases not matched to a gene: 3. CDR1 and CDR2 (germline): MGHRA, YSYEKL. The CDR3 length is 15 residues. CDR3 region: CASTGQSSYNSPLHF. The DNA for the CDR3 is TGCGCCAGCACGGGACAGAGCTCCTATAATTCACCCCTCCACTTT.

Concerning this clonotype: This may be a read error: a much more frequent sequence differs by one nucleotide. The rearrangement links TRBV9 to TRBJ2-2; D remains ambiguous. The CDR3 contains 11 residues. Looked up from germline, CDR1 is SGDLS and CDR2 is YYNGEE. CDR3 in DNA: TGTACCAGCAGCGTGACCGGGGAGCTGTTTTTT. Translation gives CTSSVTGELFF.

The table lists this clonotype with many counts. Here the CDR3 DNA reads TGTGCCAGCAGCTTAGATCGGGGGGCGGAAGAGACCCAGTACTTC. Encoded protein: CASSLDRGAEETQYF. V usage is TRBV11-2 and J usage is TRBJ2-5; D may be TRBD2 (7 bases). The V gene lost 0 bases and the J gene lost 3 bases, with 11 bases spanning the gap. The germline V gene has CDR1 SGHAT and CDR2 FQNNGV. The CDR3 is made up of 15 amino acids.

This clonotype has a handful of counts. The chain links TRBV7-9 to TRBJ1-1; D may be TRBD1 (6 bases). CDR3 length equals 14 residues. The germline V gene has CDR1 SEHNR and CDR2 FQNEAQ (reference sequence). The V and J ends lost 2 bases and 8 bases respectively, with 15 bases between them. CDR3 in DNA: TGTGCCAGCAGCTTAAACACAGGGCCCCTGGAAGCTTTCTTT. It translates to CASSLNTGPLEAFF.

CDR3 amino acids: CASQRGGSYNEQFF. DNA for the CDR3: TGTGCAAGTCAACGGGGGGGCTCCTACAATGAGCAGTTCTTC. The rearrangement links TRBV12-2 to TRBJ2-1; TRBD1, the table's D call, lacks a check against the DNA. TRBV12-2 is reported as a pseudogene. The CDR3 is 14 amino acids.

This clonotype was seen a handful of times. The chain couples TRBV18 to TRBJ1-1; 7 bases map to TRBD1. The length of the CDR3 is 16 residues. The germline V gene encodes CDR1 KGHSH and CDR2 LQKENI. V was clipped by 1 base and J by 0 bases; unmatched bases: 5. CDR3 protein: CASSPQGADVNTEAFF. DNA for the CDR3: TGTGCCAGCTCACCACAGGGGGCCGACGTGAACACTGAAGCTTTCTTT. Based on the CDR3 plus reference TRBV18 and TRBJ1-1, the full variable domain is NAGVMQNPRHLVRRRGQEARLRCSPMKGHSHVYWYRQLPEEGLKFMVYLQKENIIDESGMPKERFSAEFPKEGPSILRIQQVVRGDSAAYFCASSPQGADVNTEAFFGQGTRLTVV.

In its sample, this clonotype was seen a few times. The chain is built from TRBV7-2 and TRBJ2-2, with TRBD2 as a possible D gene (5 bases). CDR1 and CDR2 from the germline V gene are SGHTA and FQGNSA. CDR3 length: 15 residues. V was pared by 3 bases and J by 0 bases, with 8 bases between. CDR3 nucleotides: TGTGCCAGCAGCTTCGGGGTAACGAACACCGGGGAGCTGTTTTTT. It is translated as CASSFGVTNTGELFF.

This clonotype has a handful of counts. The DNA of the CDR3 is TGTGCCAGCAGCTTAGTACAGAACACAGATACGCAGTATTTT. It translates to CASSLVQNTDTQYF. This sequence joins TRBV11-2 and TRBJ2-3; no definite D call. This CDR3 spans 14 amino acids. Germline V gene lookup returns CDR1 SGHAT and CDR2 FQNNGV. Trimming removed 1 base at V and 2 bases at J, with 7 bases between.

The chain uses TRBV2 and TRBJ1-3, with TRBD1 as a possible D gene (5 bases). Between the trimmed V and J ends, which lost 4 bases and 2 bases, there was a span of 9 bases. CDR1 is SNHLY and CDR2 is FYNNEI in the germline V gene. The CDR3 totals 14 residues. The CDR3 sequence is CASSAVGPGNTIYF. The CDR3 DNA reads as TGTGCCAGCAGTGCGGTGGGGCCTGGAAACACCATATATTTT.

Ten or more counts support this clonotype. J is TRBJ2-7 and V is TRBV27; 10 bases are a match to TRBD1. Per germline, CDR1 MNHEY and CDR2 SMNVEV (reference sequence). V lost 5 bases, J lost 7 bases, and 5 bases stayed unmatched. This CDR3 region has 13 residues. The CDR3 DNA follows: TGTGCCAGCAGTACCGGGACAGGGGTAGAGCAGTACTTC. This encodes CASSTGTGVEQYF.

This clonotype was detected only a few times. The rearrangement links TRBV6-1 to TRBJ2-1, with D uncertain. From germline, CDR1 is MNHNS and CDR2 SASEGT. Trimming shortened V by 5 bases and J by 15 bases, and 20 bases separated the two germline ends. The CDR3 is made up of 13 amino acids. CDR3 sequence (DNA): TGTGCCAGCAGTCCCCGAGGCCCCGGTGGGCGGTTCTTC. It specifies CASSPRGPGGRFF.